A single sample gave rise to the 19 T cell receptor beta chains below, sequenced in a study of shared clonotypes between healthy human individuals. Sequencing used immunoSEQ multiplex PCR; TCRdb keeps in-frame clones, though not all of them. The sample contains some 630,000 clones, around 72% of which appear only once. The material sequenced was memory CD4+ T cells sorted from blood. Sample subset: CD45RA-negative fraction. These receptors all come from a woman aged 25 to 45 in good health.

This chain joins TRBV2 and TRBJ2-3; unclear D gene. The CDR3 contains 13 residues. Per germline, CDR1 SNHLY and CDR2 FYNNEI. The V end was cut by 4 bases, the J end by 2 bases, with 7 bases between. CDR3 nucleotides: TGTGCCAGCAGTGGTTTCCACACAGATACGCAGTATTTT. Translation: CASSGFHTDTQYF.

V gene TRBV23-1 combines with J gene TRBJ1-5, with D hard to call. TRBV23-1 is an ORF, and what it does is uncertain. There are 14 residues in the CDR3. Trimming took 0 bases from V and 4 from J, leaving 7 bases between them. CDR3 in amino acids: CASSQSEQNQPQHF. The CDR3 bases are TGCGCCAGCAGTCAATCGGAACAGAATCAGCCCCAGCATTTT.

The V gene is TRBV4-1, the J gene TRBJ1-1; unclear D gene. Trimming cost V 6 bases and J 8 bases, with 22 bases left between them. Germline CDR1 reads MGHRA; CDR2 reads YSYEKL. CDR3 length: 15 residues. CDR3 region: CASRNVLHPNSEAFF. The CDR3, as DNA: TGCGCCAGCAGGAACGTTCTCCACCCAAATTCCGAAGCTTTCTTT.

This clone was counted only a few times. This sequence joins TRBV2 and TRBJ2-1; 10 bases match TRBD2. CDR3 length equals 14 residues. Trimming removed 6 bases from V and 9 bases from J; junction bases left unmatched: 8. Looked up from germline, CDR1 is SNHLY and CDR2 is FYNNEI. The CDR3 reads CASRASGSRVEQFF. CDR3 DNA sequence: TGTGCCAGCAGGGCTAGCGGGAGTAGAGTTGAGCAGTTCTTC.

The chain couples TRBV6-1 to TRBJ2-5; D ambiguous. CDR3 length: 11 residues. Trimming removed 6 bases at V and 5 bases at J, with 7 bases between. Germline V lookup: CDR1 MNHNS, CDR2 SASEGT. DNA of the CDR3: TGTGCCAGCAGGGACGTGGAGACCCAGTACTTC. Translation gives CASRDVETQYF.

This clone showed up just a few times. The chain is built from TRBV20-1 and TRBJ1-5; D is ambiguous. V gave up 3 bases and J gave up 10 bases, with 7 bases separating them. This CDR3 has 10 amino acids. Germline lookup yields CDR1 DFQATT and CDR2 SNEGSKA (reference sequence). The CDR3 coding sequence is TGCAGTGCTAGTGGGGATCCCCAGCATTTT. Protein sequence: CSASGDPQHF.

The CDR3 coding sequence is TGTGCCAGTAAGCACAGAACCTACGAGCAGTACTTC. Amino acids: CASKHRTYEQYF. The chain uses TRBV19 and TRBJ2-7, with unresolved D. Germline loops: CDR1 LNHDA, CDR2 SQIVND (reference sequence). The CDR3 extends over 12 amino acids. Trimming shortened V by 7 bases and J by 2 bases, and 9 bases separated the two germline ends.

The chain joins TRBV28 to TRBJ2-6; D gene unclear. Trimming cost V 1 base and J 4 bases, with 11 bases left between them. Germline V gives CDR1 MDHEN, CDR2 SYDVKM. This CDR3 is built from 16 residues. The CDR3 loop reads CASSLLIVGGANVLTF. As DNA, the CDR3 is TGTGCCAGCAGTTTATTAATCGTGGGAGGGGCCAACGTCCTGACTTTC.

The chain links TRBV7-3 to TRBJ1-1, with a weak D call TRBD1 (6 bases). This CDR3 region has 13 residues. Per germline, CDR1 SGHTA and CDR2 FQGTGA. V lost 3 bases and J lost 6, with 11 bases in between. The CDR3 sequence is CASSFHREAEAFF. The DNA for the CDR3 is TGTGCCAGCAGCTTCCACAGGGAGGCTGAAGCTTTCTTT.

This clone was seen a single time. The rearrangement links TRBV11-2 to TRBJ2-5; possibly TRBD1 or TRBD2 for D (5 bases each). This CDR3 contains 13 residues. Trimming removed 5 bases from V and 1 base from J, with 8 bases in between. In germline, CDR1 is SGHAT, CDR2 FQNNGV. The CDR3 nucleotides are TGTGCCAGCAGCCGAGGGGTCCAAGAGACCCAGTACTTC. Translated, it gives CASSRGVQETQYF.

V and J are TRBV2 and TRBJ1-2; D unresolved. Germline V gene data show CDR1 as SNHLY and CDR2 as FYNNEI. Trimming removed 5 bases at V and 4 bases at J, with 11 bases between. The CDR3 sequence is 13 residues long. CDR3 nucleotides: TGTGCCAGCAGTACCGGACTGAGCTATGGCTACACCTTC. Translation gives CASSTGLSYGYTF.

The V gene is TRBV7-2, the J gene TRBJ1-5; weak D call: TRBD1 (5 bases). CDR1 and CDR2 from the germline V gene are SGHTA and FQGNSA. Trimming left V 5 bases short and J 4 bases short, with 15 bases between. This CDR3 comprises 15 residues. The CDR3 bases are TGTGCCAGCAGCGCGGACACGCTGTCAAATCAGCCCCAGCATTTT. The encoded protein is CASSADTLSNQPQHF.

This clone has a count of ten or more. The gene calls are TRBV18 and TRBJ2-3; D call uncertain. This CDR3 is 15 amino acids long. Germline assignment: CDR1 KGHSH and CDR2 LQKENI. V was shortened by 5 bases and J by 0 bases, with 12 bases between the two germline ends. The DNA of the CDR3 is TGTGCCAGCTCAATAAGCGCCTCTAGCACAGATACGCAGTATTTT. As protein: CASSISASSTDTQYF. Full variable domain (rest looked up from reference TRBV18 and TRBJ2-3): NAGVMQNPRHLVRRRGQEARLRCSPMKGHSHVYWYRQLPEEGLKFMVYLQKENIIDESGMPKERFSAEFPKEGPSILRIQQVVRGDSAAYFCASSISASSTDTQYFGPGTRLTVL.

The chain recombines TRBV7-9 with TRBJ1-1; D not certain. The CDR3 is 11 residues long. The germline V gene has CDR1 SEHNR and CDR2 FQNEAQ (reference sequence). The ends were cut back, 9 bases at V and 5 bases at J, with 10 bases in the middle. CDR3 loop: CASVKETEAFF. For the CDR3, the DNA is TGTGCCAGTGTAAAGGAAACTGAAGCTTTCTTT.

The chain combines TRBV2 with TRBJ1-2; 8 bases fit TRBD1. The J segment lost 3 bases and the V segment lost 2 bases, leaving 2 bases of the junction unmatched. Germline CDR1 reads SNHLY; CDR2 reads FYNNEI. The CDR3 totals 14 residues. The CDR3 nucleotides are TGTGCCAGCAGTGAAATGGGACAGGACTATGGCTACACCTTC. It codes for CASSEMGQDYGYTF.

The chain has TRBV29-1 and TRBJ1-4; TRBD1 is a possible D gene (6 bases). V was pared by 4 bases and J by 0 bases, with 12 bases between. Germline V gene data show CDR1 as SQVTM and CDR2 as ANQGSEA. The CDR3 is 15 residues long. This CDR3 reads CSVGVGQSTNEKLFF. CDR3 nucleotide sequence: TGCAGCGTTGGTGTTGGACAGTCAACTAATGAAAAACTGTTTTTT. The full variable domain, in which reference TRBV29-1 and TRBJ1-4 provide the parts outside the CDR3, is SAVISQKPSRDICQRGTSLTIQCQVDSQVTMMFWYRQQPGQSLTLIATANQGSEATYESGFVIDKFPISRPNLTFSTLTVSNMSPEDSSIYLCSVGVGQSTNEKLFFGSGTQLSVL.

The rearrangement links TRBV28 to TRBJ2-2; the match to TRBD2 covers 7 bases. The CDR3 consists of 15 residues. Unmatched junction bases numbered 9, after V lost 3 bases and J lost 8 bases. CDR1 MDHEN and CDR2 SYDVKM come from the germline V gene. The CDR3 DNA follows: TGTGCCAGCAGTTTTAGTCTCGCCGGGAGGGGGGAGCTGTTTTTT. Translated: CASSFSLAGRGELFF.

The V and J genes are TRBV28 and TRBJ1-1, with D possibly matching TRBD1 (5 bases). Germline CDR1 MDHEN, CDR2 SYDVKM. Trimming stripped 5 bases from V and 5 bases from J, with 18 bases between. This CDR3 has 15 amino acids. The CDR3 sequence: CASSPRTGRGTEAFF. CDR3 nucleotides: TGTGCCAGCAGTCCCCGAACAGGACGAGGTACTGAAGCTTTCTTT.

The J gene is TRBJ2-3, the V gene TRBV7-8; D is uncertain. The V end lost 1 base, the J end lost 0 bases, and 8 bases lay between the germline ends. The CDR3 length is 15 residues. Germline CDR1 reads SGHVS; CDR2 reads FQNEAQ. The CDR3: CASSLVATSTDTQYF. The DNA of the CDR3 is TGTGCCAGCAGCTTAGTTGCAACTAGCACAGATACGCAGTATTTT.